Each of the 5 T cell receptor beta chains below was sequenced from the same sample in a study of graft-versus-host responses after intestinal transplantation. This table comes from immunoSEQ multiplex PCR, and its TCRdb copy is limited to in-frame clones, with some not included. This sample yields about 10,000 clones, of which approximately 31% are seen a single time; 5.3% belongs to the top ten. The source was alloreactive CD4+ T cells from a mixed lymphocyte reaction culture, collected before transplantation. Subset described: CFSE-low proliferating T cells sorted from roughly six-day pre-transplant mixed lymphocyte reaction (GvH or HvG direction). The receptors derive from a human patient who was an organ donor for intestinal transplantation.

The gene calls are TRBV29-1 and TRBJ2-7; possible D gene TRBD1, 6 bases. The V gene lost 4 bases and the J gene lost 0 bases, with 7 bases spanning the gap. The CDR3 covers 12 residues. Germline-derived CDR1 and CDR2 are SQVTM and ANQGSEA. CDR3 DNA sequence: TGCAGCGTTGTGGACAGCTCCTACGAGCAGTACTTC. This codes for CSVVDSSYEQYF.

This clone came up a few times. The chain joins TRBV30 to TRBJ2-4; 10 bases line up with TRBD2. The CDR3 is 15 amino acids. Germline V CDR1 and CDR2: GTSNPN, SVGIG (reference sequence). V lost 0 bases to trimming and J lost 1 base; unmatched junction nucleotides: 0. Written as DNA, the CDR3 is TGTGCCTGGAGTGTACTAGCGGGGGCCAAAAACATTCAGTACTTC. Its protein product is CAWSVLAGAKNIQYF. The whole variable domain, remainder taken from reference TRBV30 and TRBJ2-4, is SQTIHQWPATLVQPVGSPLSLECTVEGTSNPNLYWYRQAAGRGLQLLFYSVGIGQISSEVPQNLSASRPQDRQFILSSKKLLLSDSGFYLCAWSVLAGAKNIQYFGAGTRLSVL.

This clone is a singleton in its sample. The V gene is TRBV28, the J gene TRBJ1-6, with D hard to call. In germline, CDR1 is MDHEN, CDR2 SYDVKM. Trimming took 2 bases from V and 7 from J, leaving 9 bases between them. This CDR3 is built from 14 residues. The CDR3 bases are TGTGCCAGCAGTTTAACGGAGCCAAATTCACCCCTCCACTTT. Translated, it gives CASSLTEPNSPLHF.

This clone turned up a few times. The genes are TRBV5-1 and TRBJ2-7, with 8 bases matching TRBD1. Trimming removed 0 bases from V and 3 bases from J; junction bases left unmatched: 2. The CDR3 is made up of 14 amino acids. Germline V gives CDR1 SGHRS, CDR2 YFSETQ. The CDR3 DNA reads TGCGCCAGCAGCTTGGACAGGGGGGTCTACGAGCAGTACTTC. Encoded protein: CASSLDRGVYEQYF.

The rearrangement links TRBV18 to TRBJ1-1; D unresolved. Between the trimmed V and J ends, which lost 3 bases and 0 bases, there was a span of 8 bases. Germline V gene sequence: CDR1 KGHSH, CDR2 LQKENI. The CDR3 is made up of 14 amino acids. Here the CDR3 DNA reads TGTGCCAGCTCACCCGGGCTGTTGAACACTGAAGCTTTCTTT. It specifies CASSPGLLNTEAFF.